This TCR beta chain was recorded in a study of T cells after yellow fever vaccination. CDR1 is MNHNS, CDR2 SASEGT, per germline. Trimming stripped 6 bases from V and 2 bases from J, with 16 bases between. The CDR3 is 15 amino acids. MiXCR, run by TCRdb on the 5' RACE reads, gives a single entry per CDR3 protein. Of under 400,000 distinct CDR3 sequences in the sample, approximately 10% are singletons; the top ten hold roughly 18%. Study-level results: Only a minor proportion of clonotypes was detected across both CD4 and CD8 compartments.

Many counts were recorded for this clonotype. Its antigen is unknown. The clonotype was recovered from a man younger than 30 who received the YFV17D yellow fever vaccine. Sequencing was performed on PBMCs, taken on the day of the first yellow fever vaccination. The gene calls are TRBV6-1 and TRBJ2-5; D perhaps matches TRBD2 (6 bases). The CDR3 nucleotides read TGTGCCAGCAGCTCCCGGGGCGGGGCACAAGAGACCCAGTACTTC. Its protein is CASSSRGGAQETQYF.